This paragraph reports one T cell receptor beta chain. The sample belongs to a study of T cells after yellow fever vaccination. This CDR3 contains 19 residues. The germline gives CDR1 SQVTM, CDR2 ANQGSEA. After removal of 0 bases from V and 0 bases from J, the junction contained 17 bases not matched to a gene. Template switching by 5'RACE produced TCR cDNA, adding a universal primer site and UMIs. TCRdb re-derived calls from the 5' RACE reads in MiXCR, one entry per CDR3 protein. The table lists about 99,000 distinct CDR3 sequences, approximately 5.5% of them singletons, with about 38% in the top ten.

This clonotype was sampled from a man between 18 and 35 years old who received the YFV17D yellow fever vaccine. The chain links TRBV29-1 to TRBJ2-7, with 7 bases aligning to TRBD1. Sample: CD8+ T cells sorted from PBMCs, taken 10 days after the yellow fever booster vaccination. The CDR3 region has the DNA TGCAGCGTTGAAGATCTTATAGGGGGCGATCCCTTGAACTCCTACGAGCAGTACTTC. This encodes CSVEDLIGGDPLNSYEQYF.